Listed below are T cell receptor beta chains from one sample, sequenced in a study of CD8 T cells in ankylosing spondylitis. One entry per CDR3 protein results from TCRdb running MiXCR on the 5' RACE reads. The sample lists roughly 150,000 distinct CDR3 sequences; roughly 30% were seen once. The specimen was synovial fluid, either unsorted or a sorted T cell fraction (not recorded which). Receptors originate from a male donor with ankylosing spondylitis. Both conserved end residues are part of each CDR3. A D gene is named only where the DNA matches it firmly. Clone size is stated in some rows and not others, as once, few, many or a class when expanded.

cdr3_length | j_call | clone_size | v_call | d_call | cdr3_nt | cdr3_aa
13 | TRBJ1-1 | . | TRBV29-1 | . | TGCAGCGTTGACCTGAGGGTCGGCCCTGAAGCTTTCTTT | CSVDLRVGPEAFF
15 | TRBJ2-1 | . | TRBV5-1 | TRBD2 | TGCGCCAGCAGCGAACTAGCGGGACCCTACAATGAGCAGTTCTTC | CASSELAGPYNEQFF
13 | TRBJ1-2 | . | TRBV4-2 | . | TGTGCCAGCAGCCAAGGACAGGAGTATGGCTACACCTTC | CASSQGQEYGYTF
12 | TRBJ2-5 | few | TRBV29-1 | . | TGCAGCGTTGGAGCTAGGGAAGAGACCCAGTACTTC | CSVGAREETQYF
14 | TRBJ2-3 | . | TRBV5-1 | . | TGCGCCAGCACCCCTAGGCCCCCCTCAGATACGCAGTATTTT | CASTPRPPSDTQYF
18 | TRBJ2-1 | . | TRBV27 | . | TGTGCCAGCAGTTCTGGGACTTCTAGGGGGAGCTCCTACAATGAGCAGTTCTTC | CASSSGTSRGSSYNEQFF
11 | TRBJ2-3 | . | TRBV25-1 | . | TGTGCCAGCTCCCCCAAAGATACGCAGTATTTT | CASSPKDTQYF
14 | TRBJ1-3 | few | TRBV7-9 | TRBD1 | TGTGCCAGCAGCTTCCGGGACAGGGGAAACACCATATATTTT | CASSFRDRGNTIYF
15 | TRBJ1-4 | once | TRBV3-1 | TRBD1 | TGTGCCAGCAGTCAAAGAAGGGGGCTGCGTGAAAAACTGTTTTTT | CASSQRRGLREKLFF
15 | TRBJ2-2 | once | TRBV11-2 | TRBD1 | TGTGCCAACCTCCCCCTGGGACAGGGATTTGGGGAGCTGTTTTTT | CANLPLGQGFGELFF
17 | TRBJ1-1 | . | TRBV20-1 | . | TGCAGTTACCGGGGATCCCCCACAGCCGTTCGTGGGACTGAAGCTTTCTTT | CSYRGSPTAVRGTEAFF
14 | TRBJ2-7 | . | TRBV2 | . | TGTGCCAGCAGTGAGCCTAGAGGGGGGTACGAGCAGTACTTC | CASSEPRGGYEQYF
17 | TRBJ1-1 | . | TRBV6-1 | . | TGTGCCAGCAGCCGGGTCCCAGAGCTGAGATTGAACACTGAAGCTTTCTTT | CASSRVPELRLNTEAFF
15 | TRBJ2-2 | . | TRBV5-1 | TRBD1 | TGCGCCAGCAGACCCGGGACAGGGACCGCCGGGGAGCTGTTTTTT | CASRPGTGTAGELFF
16 | TRBJ2-1 | . | TRBV28 | TRBD2 | TGTGCCAGCAGTGGACCTAGCGGGAGTCCCTACAATGAGCAGTTCTTC | CASSGPSGSPYNEQFF
15 | TRBJ2-1 | . | TRBV27 | TRBD2 | TGTGCCAGCAGTTTAGGACTAGCGGGAGTAATTGAGCAGTTCTTC | CASSLGLAGVIEQFF
17 | TRBJ1-3 | . | TRBV7-8 | . | TGTGCCAGCAGCCTCCTACAGGGTCTGTACTCTGGAAACACCATATATTTT | CASSLLQGLYSGNTIYF
16 | TRBJ2-5 | . | TRBV7-7 | TRBD1 | TGTGCTAGCAGCTTAGGGTGGACAGGGGGCCAAGAGACCCAGTACTTC | CASSLGWTGGQETQYF
16 | TRBJ1-1 | few | TRBV4-1 | . | TGCGCCAGCAGCCAAGAACCCCAGGGGACGAACACTGAAGCTTTCTTT | CASSQEPQGTNTEAFF
13 | TRBJ1-2 | many | TRBV5-5 | . | TGTGCCAGCAGCTTGCGGGCAGCGTATGGCTACACCTTC | CASSLRAAYGYTF
15 | TRBJ1-2 | few | TRBV18 | . | TGTGCCAGCTCACTGACAGGAGGGCCCCTATATGGCTACACCTTC | CASSLTGGPLYGYTF
14 | TRBJ1-1 | few | TRBV5-1 | . | TGCGCCAGCAGCTCTACTCTAGGGGGCACTGAAGCTTTCTTT | CASSSTLGGTEAFF
15 | TRBJ2-7 | . | TRBV18 | TRBD1 | TGTGCCAGCTCACCGGCAGGACAGGGCACCTACGAGCAGTACTTC | CASSPAGQGTYEQYF
17 | TRBJ2-1 | . | TRBV5-7 | . | TGTGCCAGCGGCCCGGAGGTGTTGAGGGTCGGAAACAATGAGCAGTTCTTC | CASGPEVLRVGNNEQFF
15 | TRBJ1-2 | few | TRBV5-4 | . | TGTGCCAGCAGCTCCGAGACCCAACGAACGTATGGCTACACCTTC | CASSSETQRTYGYTF
14 | TRBJ1-2 | many | TRBV7-2 | . | TGTGCCAGCAGTACCCCAGGCGGGTTTTGGGGCTACACCTTC | CASSTPGGFWGYTF
15 | TRBJ1-1 | few | TRBV15 | . | TGTGCCACCAGCCTCCAGGGGCAGGTGAACACTGAAGCTTTCTTT | CATSLQGQVNTEAFF
16 | TRBJ2-2 | few | TRBV2 | TRBD2 | TGTGCCAGCAGATTTACTAGCGGGGCGAACACCGGGGAGCTGTTTTTT | CASRFTSGANTGELFF
13 | TRBJ2-3 | few | TRBV2 | TRBD2 | TGTGCCAGCACGACTAGCGGGAGTGGAACGCAGTATTTT | CASTTSGSGTQYF
11 | TRBJ1-1 | . | TRBV6-2/TRBV6-3 | . | TGTGCCAGCAGGTCGGGCCCGCAAGCTTTCTTT | CASRSGPQAFF
15 | TRBJ1-2 | . | TRBV3-1 | . | TGTGCCAGCAGCCAAGGGCTGGGGGTCAGCTATGGCTACACCTTC | CASSQGLGVSYGYTF
13 | TRBJ1-1 | many | TRBV5-1 | . | TGCGCCAGCAGCCTTAGGGGGGACACTGAAGCTTTCTTT | CASSLRGDTEAFF
14 | TRBJ2-4 | . | TRBV20-1 | . | TGCAGTGCTAGAGACGTTCTCCCGGGTAACATTCAGTACTTC | CSARDVLPGNIQYF
13 | TRBJ2-1 | . | TRBV20-1 | . | TGCAGTTCAATGACCCAGACAAGTGGAAAGCAGTTCTTC | CSSMTQTSGKQFF
12 | TRBJ2-3 | . | TRBV12-3/TRBV12-4 | . | TGTGCCAGCAGGGCTAGCGCAGATACGCAGTATTTT | CASRASADTQYF
14 | TRBJ2-2 | . | TRBV6-1 | . | TGTGCCAGCACTCTGGACTCAAACACCGGGGAGCTGTTTTTT | CASTLDSNTGELFF
16 | TRBJ2-3 | few | TRBV20-1 | TRBD1 | TGCAGTGCTAGAGATACGGACAGGAGGCTAGCAGATACGCAGTATTTT | CSARDTDRRLADTQYF
16 | TRBJ2-2 | . | TRBV5-1 | . | TGCGCCAGCAGCCCCCGTTTTCGGGGGTTCACCGGGGAGCTGTTTTTT | CASSPRFRGFTGELFF
14 | TRBJ1-5 | few | TRBV7-9 | . | TGTGCCAGCAGCTTGGACAGCAACAATCAGCCCCAGCATTTT | CASSLDSNNQPQHF
13 | TRBJ2-3 | many | TRBV29-1 | TRBD1 | TGCAGCGTTGGACAGGGTCTCACAGATACGCAGTATTTT | CSVGQGLTDTQYF
16 | TRBJ2-2 | . | TRBV12-3/TRBV12-4 | TRBD1 | TGTGCCAGCAGTTTTCCCGGACAGGGGAACACCGGGGAGCTGTTTTTT | CASSFPGQGNTGELFF
14 | TRBJ2-5 | . | TRBV2 | TRBD2 | TGTGCCAGCAGCGAGACTAGCTTCGGGGAGACCCAGTACTTC | CASSETSFGETQYF
17 | TRBJ1-5 | . | TRBV28 | TRBD1 | TGTGCCAGCAGGTTATCCCTTGGGACAGGGCGCAATCAGCCCCAGCATTTT | CASRLSLGTGRNQPQHF
15 | TRBJ1-2 | . | TRBV4-1 | . | TGCGCCAGCAGCCGGGGCACAGGGACTAACTATGGCTACACCTTC | CASSRGTGTNYGYTF
16 | TRBJ2-1 | . | TRBV18 | TRBD2 | TGTGCCAGCTCACCACCGGGCAGCGGGATTGCCAATGAGCAGTTCTTC | CASSPPGSGIANEQFF
13 | TRBJ1-2 | . | TRBV12-3/TRBV12-4 | . | TGTGCCAGCAGGATGATGGACGGCTATGGCTACACCTTC | CASRMMDGYGYTF
14 | TRBJ2-7 | many | TRBV20-1 | . | TGCAGTGCTAGACCCACTCGGGTAAACTACGAGCAGTACTTC | CSARPTRVNYEQYF
15 | TRBJ2-2 | . | TRBV9 | . | TGTGCCAGCAGCGTTAGCGGTTCGAACACCGGGGAGCTGTTTTTT | CASSVSGSNTGELFF
14 | TRBJ1-1 | . | TRBV30 | . | TGTGCCTGGAGTCCCCCCTTCCAGGGCTTTGAAGCTTTCTTT | CAWSPPFQGFEAFF
18 | TRBJ2-1 | few | TRBV11-1 | . | TGTGCCAGCAGCCCAGGGGGGGACTTGAGGAGCTCCTACAATGAGCAGTTCTTC | CASSPGGDLRSSYNEQFF
18 | TRBJ1-3 | . | TRBV3-1 | . | TGTGCCAGCAGCCAAGATTTAGGGACCACAACCTTCGGAAACACCATATATTTT | CASSQDLGTTTFGNTIYF
16 | TRBJ1-1 | many | TRBV7-3 | . | TGTGCCAGCAGCCCCCAAGGTGGGGCTAAGAACACTGAAGCTTTCTTT | CASSPQGGAKNTEAFF
17 | TRBJ2-4 | many | TRBV12-3/TRBV12-4 | . | TGTGCCAGCAGTTTAGGGGCAGGGTTGGGAGCCAAAAACATTCAGTACTTC | CASSLGAGLGAKNIQYF
15 | TRBJ1-5 | many | TRBV10-3 | . | TGTGCCATCAGTGAGGGGGGGTCCGGCAATCAGCCCCAGCATTTT | CAISEGGSGNQPQHF
11 | TRBJ2-3 | few | TRBV20-1 | . | TGCAGTGCCAGCTTAGTACCCTCGCAGTATTTT | CSASLVPSQYF